The rows below give T cell receptor beta chains drawn from one sample of a study of shared clonotypes between healthy human individuals. Assay: immunoSEQ multiplex PCR; the TCRdb copy retains only in-frame clones and omits some. This table has roughly 490,000 clones, roughly four fifths appearing once. The sample taken for sequencing was PBMCs. The receptors derive from a woman in her thirties or forties in good health. Some clones in this sample may be carry-over from other donors' samples. Both conserved end residues are part of each CDR3. Fields, in order: clone size, J gene, D gene, V gene, CDR3 DNA, CDR3 protein. A D gene is named only where the DNA matches it firmly. Not every row has a clone size; where given, it reads once, few, many or a size class.

clone size: once
J gene: TRBJ2-3
D gene: .
V gene: TRBV5-1
CDR3 DNA: TGCGCCAGCAGCTTGGGGTCCCAGGGGGATACGCAGTATTTT
CDR3 protein: CASSLGSQGDTQYF

clone size: .
J gene: TRBJ1-5
D gene: TRBD1
V gene: TRBV28
CDR3 DNA: TGTGCCAGCAAATCTCACAGGGGGCTGGGTCAGCCCCAGCATTTT
CDR3 protein: CASKSHRGLGQPQHF

clone size: .
J gene: TRBJ2-2
D gene: TRBD1
V gene: TRBV5-4
CDR3 DNA: TGTGCCAGCAGCTCGGGACAGTTGAACACCGGGGAGCTGTTTTTT
CDR3 protein: CASSSGQLNTGELFF

clone size: .
J gene: TRBJ2-1
D gene: TRBD2
V gene: TRBV15
CDR3 DNA: TGTGCCACCAGCGGCAGGACTAGCGTATACAATGAGCAGTTCTTC
CDR3 protein: CATSGRTSVYNEQFF

clone size: .
J gene: TRBJ2-7
D gene: .
V gene: TRBV27
CDR3 DNA: TGTGCCAGCAGTTGGCTAGGAAGTGAGCAGTACTTC
CDR3 protein: CASSWLGSEQYF

clone size: .
J gene: TRBJ2-7
D gene: TRBD1
V gene: TRBV7-9
CDR3 DNA: TGTGCCAGCAGACTAACGACAGGGTACGAGCAGTACTTC
CDR3 protein: CASRLTTGYEQYF

clone size: .
J gene: TRBJ2-5
D gene: .
V gene: TRBV30
CDR3 DNA: TGTGCCTGGAGCTGGGTCGGGATAGAGACCCAGTACTTC
CDR3 protein: CAWSWVGIETQYF

clone size: .
J gene: TRBJ1-2
D gene: TRBD1
V gene: TRBV10-3
CDR3 DNA: TGTGCCATCAGATCGACAGGGGCCCCTTATGGCTACACCTTC
CDR3 protein: CAIRSTGAPYGYTF

clone size: .
J gene: TRBJ1-5
D gene: TRBD1
V gene: TRBV28
CDR3 DNA: TGTGCCAGCAGAAACACACAGGGGGCGCGTCAGCCCCAGCATTTT
CDR3 protein: CASRNTQGARQPQHF

clone size: .
J gene: TRBJ2-7
D gene: .
V gene: TRBV19
CDR3 DNA: TGTGCCAGTAGTTCCAAATACCGGGCCAACCCGACCCTCTACGAGCAGTACTTC
CDR3 protein: CASSSKYRANPTLYEQYF

clone size: .
J gene: TRBJ2-5
D gene: .
V gene: TRBV7-8
CDR3 DNA: TGTGCCAGCAGGGCTAGGCAGGCTAGCCGAGAGACCCAGTACTTC
CDR3 protein: CASRARQASRETQYF

clone size: .
J gene: TRBJ2-7
D gene: TRBD1
V gene: TRBV5-1
CDR3 DNA: TGCGCCAGCAGGGCGACAGGGATTTACGAGCAGTACTTC
CDR3 protein: CASRATGIYEQYF

clone size: .
J gene: TRBJ2-3
D gene: .
V gene: TRBV19
CDR3 DNA: TGTGCCAGTAGTATCAGGGCAGATACGCAGTATTTT
CDR3 protein: CASSIRADTQYF

clone size: .
J gene: TRBJ2-7
D gene: .
V gene: TRBV7-2
CDR3 DNA: TGTGCCAGCAGCTTAGCGGTGGCCGCTGGCTCCTACGAGCAGTACTTC
CDR3 protein: CASSLAVAAGSYEQYF

clone size: .
J gene: TRBJ2-7
D gene: .
V gene: TRBV5-1
CDR3 DNA: TGCGCCAGCACCTTGGGGGTGGGACAAAACAAATACGAGCCGTACTTC
CDR3 protein: CASTLGVGQNKYEPYF

clone size: few
J gene: TRBJ1-1
D gene: TRBD1
V gene: TRBV5-4
CDR3 DNA: TGTGCCAGCAGCTTGGGGCAGGGGGCCTTGAACACTGAAGCTTTCTTT
CDR3 protein: CASSLGQGALNTEAFF

clone size: .
J gene: TRBJ2-1
D gene: TRBD2
V gene: TRBV2
CDR3 DNA: TGTGCCAGCAGGGGGACTAGGAGCTCCTACAATGAGCAGTTCTTC
CDR3 protein: CASRGTRSSYNEQFF

clone size: .
J gene: TRBJ1-5
D gene: .
V gene: TRBV7-9
CDR3 DNA: TGTGCCAGCAGCTTCGGCAATCAGCCCCAGCATTTT
CDR3 protein: CASSFGNQPQHF

clone size: .
J gene: TRBJ2-7
D gene: TRBD1
V gene: TRBV30
CDR3 DNA: TGTGCCTGGTTATCAGAGGCGGGACAGGGAACCTACGAGCAGTACTTC
CDR3 protein: CAWLSEAGQGTYEQYF

clone size: .
J gene: TRBJ2-6
D gene: TRBD1
V gene: TRBV2
CDR3 DNA: TGTGCCAGCAGTGCCCGGGACAGACCCTCTGGGGCCAACGTCCTGACTTTC
CDR3 protein: CASSARDRPSGANVLTF

clone size: .
J gene: TRBJ2-3
D gene: .
V gene: TRBV6-1
CDR3 DNA: TGTGCCGGTGGTAAGGGTGGTAGCACAGATACGCAGTATTTT
CDR3 protein: CAGGKGGSTDTQYF

clone size: .
J gene: TRBJ2-1
D gene: TRBD2
V gene: TRBV7-3
CDR3 DNA: TGTGCCAGCAGCTCGGGACTAGCGGGAGAAGAGCAGTTCTTC
CDR3 protein: CASSSGLAGEEQFF

clone size: .
J gene: TRBJ2-3
D gene: TRBD2
V gene: TRBV29-1
CDR3 DNA: TGCAGCGTTGGGGAGGGAGGAGGAGATACGCAGTATTTT
CDR3 protein: CSVGEGGGDTQYF

clone size: few
J gene: TRBJ1-3
D gene: TRBD1
V gene: TRBV6-6
CDR3 DNA: TGTGCCAGCAGTTTTGGACAGGGGGGAAACACCATATATTTT
CDR3 protein: CASSFGQGGNTIYF

clone size: .
J gene: TRBJ2-1
D gene: .
V gene: TRBV30
CDR3 DNA: TGTGCCTGGAGGAGGGGGAATGAGCAGTTCTTC
CDR3 protein: CAWRRGNEQFF

clone size: .
J gene: TRBJ2-7
D gene: .
V gene: TRBV2
CDR3 DNA: TGTGCCAGCAGTGTACTTGGCGGCAAGTCCTACGAGCAGTACTTC
CDR3 protein: CASSVLGGKSYEQYF

clone size: few
J gene: TRBJ1-5
D gene: .
V gene: TRBV6-1
CDR3 DNA: TGTGCCAGCAGCCCTTCAGGGGGCAATCAGCCCCAGCATTTT
CDR3 protein: CASSPSGGNQPQHF

clone size: .
J gene: TRBJ2-1
D gene: TRBD2
V gene: TRBV5-4
CDR3 DNA: TGTGCCAGCAGCCGGAGGTGGGCGGGAGCCTCGGATGAGCAGTTCTTC
CDR3 protein: CASSRRWAGASDEQFF

clone size: .
J gene: TRBJ2-7
D gene: TRBD1
V gene: TRBV6-6
CDR3 DNA: TGTGCCAGCAGTTACCCAGGGGGTAGAATAGAGCAGTACTTC
CDR3 protein: CASSYPGGRIEQYF

clone size: .
J gene: TRBJ1-1
D gene: .
V gene: TRBV30
CDR3 DNA: TGTGCACTTGGACAGCTTTATGAAGCTTTCTTT
CDR3 protein: CALGQLYEAFF

clone size: .
J gene: TRBJ1-2
D gene: TRBD1
V gene: TRBV7-9
CDR3 DNA: TGTGCCAGCAGCTGGGGACAGGGGGATCATGGCTACACCTTC
CDR3 protein: CASSWGQGDHGYTF

clone size: .
J gene: TRBJ2-1
D gene: .
V gene: TRBV5-1
CDR3 DNA: TGCGCCAGCAGCCCCGGGACACCGACCCTTAATGAGCAGTTCTTC
CDR3 protein: CASSPGTPTLNEQFF

clone size: .
J gene: TRBJ1-1
D gene: .
V gene: TRBV6-1
CDR3 DNA: TGTGCCAGCAGAGTCCAGCCGAACACTGAAGCTTTCTTT
CDR3 protein: CASRVQPNTEAFF

clone size: .
J gene: TRBJ2-5
D gene: TRBD1
V gene: TRBV7-2
CDR3 DNA: TGTGCCAGCAGCTTAGGTGGACAGGGGCCCCAAGAGACCCAGTACTTC
CDR3 protein: CASSLGGQGPQETQYF

clone size: many
J gene: TRBJ2-2
D gene: .
V gene: TRBV9
CDR3 DNA: TGTGCCAGCAGCGTAGGGGAGAACACCGGGGAGCTGTTTTTT
CDR3 protein: CASSVGENTGELFF

clone size: .
J gene: TRBJ2-4
D gene: .
V gene: TRBV25-1
CDR3 DNA: TGTGCCAGCAGTGAAAGTCTCTCCAAAAACATTCAGTACTTC
CDR3 protein: CASSESLSKNIQYF

clone size: few
J gene: TRBJ2-5
D gene: .
V gene: TRBV7-9
CDR3 DNA: TGTGCCAGCAGCAGGGGCGGGCAGGGGATTTCCAAGACCCAGTACTTC
CDR3 protein: CASSRGGQGISKTQYF

clone size: .
J gene: TRBJ2-1
D gene: .
V gene: TRBV28
CDR3 DNA: TGTGCCAGCAGTTTAGCCCCCTTGACAGCCCACAATGAGCAGTTCTTC
CDR3 protein: CASSLAPLTAHNEQFF

clone size: .
J gene: TRBJ1-5
D gene: .
V gene: TRBV11-2
CDR3 DNA: TGTGCCAGCAGCTTATCAGGGATTAAGCCCCAGCATTTT
CDR3 protein: CASSLSGIKPQHF

clone size: once
J gene: TRBJ2-7
D gene: .
V gene: TRBV11-2
CDR3 DNA: TGTGCCAGCAGCTTAGATCGCCGGACAGCCTACGAGCAGTACTTC
CDR3 protein: CASSLDRRTAYEQYF

clone size: .
J gene: TRBJ2-2
D gene: TRBD2
V gene: TRBV5-1
CDR3 DNA: TGCGCCAGCACCTCAGTGGGACTAGCAAACACCGGGGAGCTGTTTTTT
CDR3 protein: CASTSVGLANTGELFF

clone size: .
J gene: TRBJ2-5
D gene: TRBD2
V gene: TRBV6-1
CDR3 DNA: TGTGCCAGCAGTGAAAGCGGGAGGCGAGAGACCCAGTACTTC
CDR3 protein: CASSESGRRETQYF

clone size: .
J gene: TRBJ2-3
D gene: .
V gene: TRBV30
CDR3 DNA: TGTGCCTGGAGTGTAGGGGGGAGCGGAGATACGCAGTATTTT
CDR3 protein: CAWSVGGSGDTQYF

clone size: .
J gene: TRBJ2-1
D gene: .
V gene: TRBV19
CDR3 DNA: TGTGCCAGTACCTCCGCCGGGGGTTGGTTTGAGCAGTTCTTC
CDR3 protein: CASTSAGGWFEQFF

clone size: many
J gene: TRBJ1-2
D gene: .
V gene: TRBV6-6
CDR3 DNA: TGTGCCAGCAGTCCCGAGGGGTTTGGCGGCTACACCTTC
CDR3 protein: CASSPEGFGGYTF

clone size: once
J gene: TRBJ2-1
D gene: .
V gene: TRBV1
CDR3 DNA: TGCACCAGCAGCAAAAATCCCCCCCGGCTAGCGGGAGTTGTCTACAATGAGCAGTTCTTC
CDR3 protein: CTSSKNPPRLAGVVYNEQFF

clone size: once
J gene: TRBJ1-5
D gene: .
V gene: TRBV7-2
CDR3 DNA: TGTGCCAGCAGCTTAGGGGGGCAGTATCAGCCCCAGCATTTT
CDR3 protein: CASSLGGQYQPQHF

clone size: .
J gene: TRBJ2-7
D gene: .
V gene: TRBV7-2
CDR3 DNA: TGTGCCAGCAGCCGGCCTGGTGGGGCTCGTCACTACGAGCAGTACTTC
CDR3 protein: CASSRPGGARHYEQYF

clone size: .
J gene: TRBJ2-7
D gene: TRBD2
V gene: TRBV30
CDR3 DNA: TGTGCCTGGAGTGGCCAGGGGCTAGCGGGATACTACGAGCAGTACTTC
CDR3 protein: CAWSGQGLAGYYEQYF

clone size: .
J gene: TRBJ1-1
D gene: .
V gene: TRBV2
CDR3 DNA: TGTGCCAGCACCCAAGGAGGGTTGACTGAAGCTTTCTTT
CDR3 protein: CASTQGGLTEAFF

clone size: few
J gene: TRBJ2-7
D gene: .
V gene: TRBV28
CDR3 DNA: TGTGCCAGCAGTTCTACAGGGACCAGCTCCTACGAGCAGTACTTC
CDR3 protein: CASSSTGTSSYEQYF